A selection of T cell receptor beta chains follows, all from one sample in a study of T cells in narcolepsy. Assay used: immunoSEQ multiplex PCR; TCRdb lists only in-frame clones, some missing. The sample holds 8,000 to 10,000 clones; 61% are singletons and the top ten take 20% to 25%. The sample comprised CD45RA- memory CD8+ T cells from PBMCs. The receptors here all came from a human donor with narcolepsy. CDR3s leave out the opening cysteine and the closing phenylalanine or tryptophan. The order of the fields is V gene, CDR3 protein.

v_gene: TRBV9
CDR3aa: ASSVASGGLETQY

v_gene: TRBV9
CDR3aa: ASSVERTSEAF

v_gene: TRBV6-1
CDR3aa: ASSEEQGFFTGELF

v_gene: TRBV6-1
CDR3aa: ASNPKPPGDLEQY

v_gene: TRBV6-5
CDR3aa: ASSPFDGKGY

v_gene: TRBV2
CDR3aa: ASEDSFYNEQF

v_gene: TRBV4-1
CDR3aa: ASSQDSVTSNNSPLH

v_gene: TRBV27
CDR3aa: ASSFTGGWSGNTIY

v_gene: TRBV4-1
CDR3aa: ASSQDRSGWSSYEQY

v_gene: TRBV6-5
CDR3aa: ASSYRQGGGYEQY

v_gene: TRBV5-6
CDR3aa: ASSFKGTYEQH

v_gene: TRBV5-6
CDR3aa: ASSLGRYSNQPQH

v_gene: TRBV28
CDR3aa: ASSLDRTSYEQY

v_gene: TRBV7-4
CDR3aa: ASSSQGGYEQY

v_gene: TRBV7-9
CDR3aa: ASSFRLADEQF

v_gene: TRBV7-3
CDR3aa: ASSSSESGANVLT

v_gene: TRBV7-2
CDR3aa: ASSLVAGGAGTEAF

v_gene: TRBV7-9
CDR3aa: ASSFTTGRDRSSYEQY

v_gene: TRBV2
CDR3aa: ASMGTMNTEAF

v_gene: TRBV7-6
CDR3aa: ASSLMERGVNTEAF

v_gene: TRBV30
CDR3aa: AWSVGAGTHEQY

v_gene: TRBV15
CDR3aa: ATSVTRNTEAF

v_gene: TRBV7-8
CDR3aa: ASSSRTYEQY

v_gene: TRBV7-8
CDR3aa: ASSLGPSPNPDEQF

v_gene: TRBV6-6
CDR3aa: ASSTWDSQETQY

v_gene: TRBV28
CDR3aa: ASSFSQHGYT

v_gene: TRBV28
CDR3aa: ASSFTVGRNQPQH

v_gene: TRBV6-1
CDR3aa: ASSEQAGGSYEQY

v_gene: TRBV7-9
CDR3aa: ASSPRGSSYEQY

v_gene: TRBV6-1
CDR3aa: ASSEATGSGNTIY

v_gene: TRBV5-6
CDR3aa: ASSLGRGALAKNIQY

v_gene: TRBV6-6
CDR3aa: ASSYGGATDTQY

v_gene: TRBV2
CDR3aa: ASSAFRLDGNTEAF

v_gene: TRBV4-2
CDR3aa: ASSYTESGANVLT

v_gene: TRBV7-3
CDR3aa: ASSLASQPQH

v_gene: TRBV7-7
CDR3aa: ASSGSDSYEQY

v_gene: TRBV6-4
CDR3aa: ASSDSETGELF

v_gene: TRBV12-1
CDR3aa: ASSFGQPYEQY

v_gene: TRBV7-9
CDR3aa: ASSRSGEYTDTQY

v_gene: TRBV6-5
CDR3aa: ASSSLAGASLDTQY

v_gene: TRBV27
CDR3aa: ASTQVGVGYNEQF

v_gene: TRBV27
CDR3aa: ASSLIDSGNTIY

v_gene: TRBV28
CDR3aa: ASSLEERGATNTGELF

v_gene: TRBV5-8
CDR3aa: ASSFYSYEQY

v_gene: TRBV7-2
CDR3aa: ASSLVTGRTEAF

v_gene: TRBV7-9
CDR3aa: ASSLIQGYEQY

v_gene: TRBV4-1
CDR3aa: ASSHPRGQGYGYT

v_gene: TRBV4-3
CDR3aa: ASSQGWTYNSPLH